This TCR beta chain was recovered during a study of OX40 agonist ivuxolimab in advanced cancers. Germline V CDR1 and CDR2: MNHNS, SASEGT. The germline V and J ends were trimmed by 6 bases and 8 bases, with 19 bases remaining between them. The CDR3 contains 14 residues. The method was immunoSEQ multiplex PCR; TCRdb's version includes in-frame clones alone and lacks a portion of them. The sample holds 25,000 or so clones, around four fifths seen once. The sample in question was CD4+ or CD8+ T cells sorted from blood, obtained in a trial of the OX40 agonist ivuxolimab. J is TRBJ1-2 and V is TRBV6-1; maybe TRBD1 (6 bases). The TCR originated in an adult with an advanced solid tumor such as melanoma, head and neck, liver or kidney cancer. The CDR3 is CASRDTQGLEGYTF. The CDR3 nucleotides are TGTGCCAGCAGGGATACACAGGGACTGGAAGGCTACACCTTC.